A single sample gave rise to the 19 T cell receptor beta chains below, sequenced in a study of T cells in Graves' hyperthyroidism and ophthalmopathy. TCR beta CDR3 region amplification was performed from RNA transcripts. TCR CDR3 underwent first-round RT-PCR with the HTBI primer set. TCRdb called the multiplex PCR reads again in MiXCR, with one record for every CDR3 protein. The table records nearly 750,000 distinct CDR3 sequences, roughly a third of them present only once. Sequencing input: blood. The receptors originated from a woman aged 35 to 49 with Graves' hyperthyroidism.

Only a few counts were recorded for this clonotype. The V and J genes are TRBV29-1 and TRBJ2-2; a possible D gene is TRBD1 (8 bases). The CDR3 sequence is 15 residues long. Trimming shortened V by 6 bases and J by 7 bases, and 21 bases separated the two germline ends. The germline CDR1 and CDR2 sequences are SQVTM and ANQGSEA. The CDR3, as DNA: TGCAGCGTCCGAACAGGGGGGGGTTCTATCGGGGAGCTGTTTTTT. It is translated as CSVRTGGGSIGELFF.

In its sample, this clonotype was seen a few times. This CDR3 reads CASSRVGRGKPNYGYTF. CDR3 coding DNA: TGTGCCAGCAGCCGAGTAGGCAGGGGAAAACCTAACTATGGCTACACCTTC. The chain recombines TRBV7-2 with TRBJ1-2; D possibly corresponds to TRBD1 (6 bases). This CDR3 comprises 17 residues. V dropped 5 bases and J dropped 0 bases, with 19 bases sitting between them. Germline-derived CDR1 and CDR2 are SGHTA and FQGNSA.

The V call is TRBV4-1, the J call TRBJ2-7; TRBD2 matches at 9 bases. J was trimmed by 3 bases and V by 3 bases; bases with no gene match: 6. The CDR3 spans 15 residues. Looked up from germline, CDR1 is MGHRA and CDR2 is YSYEKL. The CDR3 is CASSHRTSVFYEQYF. CDR3 nucleotide sequence: TGCGCCAGCAGCCATAGGACTAGCGTATTCTACGAGCAGTACTTC.

The J gene is TRBJ1-5, the V gene TRBV4-1, with D uncertain. The V end was cut by 2 bases, the J end by 7 bases, with 18 bases between. This CDR3 is 16 amino acids long. Germline assignment: CDR1 MGHRA and CDR2 YSYEKL. The CDR3: CASSQQDFLGGQPQHF. For the CDR3, the DNA is TGCGCCAGCAGCCAACAGGACTTCCTTGGCGGCCAGCCCCAGCATTTT.

This clonotype occurred many times. CDR3 residues: CASSSGDQETQYF. The CDR3 bases are TGTGCCAGCAGTTCAGGGGACCAAGAGACCCAGTACTTC. This chain connects TRBV12-3 or TRBV12-4 to TRBJ2-5, with a weak D call TRBD1 (6 bases). The CDR3 sequence is 13 residues long. V lost 4 bases to trimming and J lost 0 bases, with 6 bases between them.

This clonotype came up many times. J is TRBJ2-7 and V is TRBV7-9; no firm D call. CDR1 and CDR2 from the germline V gene are SEHNR and FQNEAQ (reference sequence). The ends were cut back, 2 bases at V and 5 bases at J, with 13 bases in the middle. The CDR3 extends over 14 amino acids. The CDR3 loop is CASSLTPHEHEQYF. CDR3 nucleotide sequence: TGTGCCAGCAGCTTAACCCCCCATGAACACGAGCAGTACTTC.

The CDR3 sequence is CASSYLAAYEQYF. CDR3 DNA sequence: TGTGCCAGCAGCTATCTAGCGGCCTACGAGCAGTACTTC. The chain recombines TRBV7-8 with TRBJ2-7; TRBD2 aligns across 7 bases. This CDR3 is built from 13 residues. Germline values: CDR1 SGHVS, CDR2 FQNEAQ. V gave up 4 bases and J gave up 2 bases; unmatched junction bases: 2.

The rearrangement uses TRBV6-5 and TRBJ1-2; unclear D gene. The CDR3 runs to 14 residues. Germline CDR1 reads MNHEY; CDR2 reads SVGAGI. V lost 2 bases, J lost 2 bases, and 9 bases lay in between. CDR3 loop: CASSYAGRNYGYTF. The CDR3 DNA reads as TGTGCCAGCAGTTACGCAGGTCGGAACTATGGCTACACCTTC.

This clonotype was counted many times. This chain joins TRBV7-2 and TRBJ2-7; 8 bases are a match to TRBD1. This CDR3 has 15 residues. The V gene end was trimmed by 1 base and the J gene end by 2 bases; junction bases not matched to a gene: 4. Germline V gives CDR1 SGHTA, CDR2 FQGNSA. CDR3 sequence (DNA): TGTGCCAGCAGCTTAGTTGGGACAGGCGCCTACGAGCAGTACTTC. Encoded protein: CASSLVGTGAYEQYF.

The gene calls are TRBV13 and TRBJ1-1; TRBD1 aligns across 10 bases. Germline trimming cut 5 bases from V and 7 bases from J; bases unmatched to any gene: 7. The V gene's germline CDR1 is PRHDT and CDR2 FYEKMQ (reference sequence). The CDR3 spans 14 residues. The CDR3 sequence: CASSPGTGADEAFF. In nucleotides, the CDR3 is TGTGCCAGCAGCCCAGGGACAGGGGCTGATGAAGCTTTCTTT.

The chain joins TRBV29-1 to TRBJ1-1; 9 positions agree with TRBD1. CDR1 SQVTM and CDR2 ANQGSEA come from the germline V gene. The CDR3 loop spans 13 amino acids. The CDR3 region is CSLKTGGNTEAFF. The CDR3 region has the DNA TGCAGTTTAAAGACAGGGGGGAACACTGAAGCTTTCTTT.

Turning to this clonotype: A much larger clone differs by one base, so this may be a read error. This sequence joins TRBV7-6 and TRBJ2-5; 9 bases align to TRBD1. The J call may be faulty, since TRBJ2-7 better matches the DNA end. This CDR3 has 15 amino acids. Germline CDR1 SGHVS, CDR2 FNYEAQ. The DNA for the CDR3 is TGTGTCAGCAGCGCCGAGGGGACAGGGTCCTACGAGCAGTACTTC. It encodes CVSSAEGTGSYEQYF.

This rearrangement joins TRBV4-3 to TRBJ1-3; D gene uncertain. In germline, CDR1 is LGHNA, CDR2 YSLEER. This CDR3 has 18 residues. V gave up 2 bases and J gave up 0 bases, with 17 bases separating them. DNA for the CDR3: TGCGCCAGCAGCCAAAGTCCCCTTCAGGAACTCTCTGGAAACACCATATATTTT. Translated, it gives CASSQSPLQELSGNTIYF.

The genes are TRBV6-2 or TRBV6-3 and TRBJ1-1, with D tentatively TRBD1 (6 bases). CDR1 and CDR2 (germline): MNHEY, SVGEGT. The CDR3 covers 16 residues. The V and J ends lost 1 base and 0 bases respectively, with 12 bases between them. CDR3 nucleotide sequence: TGTGCCAGCAGTTACTTCCTCGGGACAATGAACACTGAAGCTTTCTTT. Protein: CASSYFLGTMNTEAFF.

This clonotype has a count of ten or more. This chain joins TRBV9 and TRBJ1-2; TRBD1 aligns across 8 bases. The CDR3 has 13 residues. Germline CDR1 and CDR2: SGDLS and YYNGEE. Losses at the gene ends were 2 bases for V and 8 bases for J; bases not matched to a gene: 5. For the CDR3, the DNA is TGTGCCAGCAGCGTTCCAGGGGGCTGGGGCTACACCTTC. This translates into CASSVPGGWGYTF.

This clonotype occurred a few times. The chain carries TRBV10-2 and TRBJ1-5, with 9 bases identical to TRBD1. The germline V gene has CDR1 WSHSY and CDR2 SAAADI. This CDR3 contains 15 residues. V shed 6 bases and J 5 bases; nucleotides not matched to a gene: 8. CDR3 sequence reads: CASRVTGGWDQPQHF. CDR3 in DNA: TGCGCCAGCAGGGTTACAGGGGGCTGGGATCAGCCCCAGCATTTT.

This clonotype was detected many times. The chain carries TRBV7-2 and TRBJ1-1, with a tentative D call TRBD1 (5 bases). The germline V and J ends were trimmed by 6 bases and 2 bases, with 13 bases remaining between them. Germline CDR1 is SGHTA and CDR2 is FQGNSA. The CDR3 runs 14 residues. CDR3 in amino acids: CASRKNGHNTEAFF. CDR3 DNA: TGTGCCAGCAGAAAAAACGGACATAACACTGAAGCTTTCTTT.

The sample holds many counts of this clonotype. This chain connects TRBV7-8 to TRBJ1-5; maybe TRBD1 (6 bases). The CDR3 contains 17 residues. The germline gives CDR1 SGHVS, CDR2 FQNEAQ. The ends were cut back, 0 bases at V and 0 bases at J, with 12 bases in the middle. CDR3 DNA: TGTGCCAGCAGCTTAGCTACCGGGACACCTAGCAATCAGCCCCAGCATTTT. Amino acids: CASSLATGTPSNQPQHF.

The chain carries TRBV4-1 and TRBJ2-7, with TRBD1 matching 8 bases. Per the germline V gene, CDR1 is MGHRA and CDR2 is YSYEKL. The junction had 7 bases not matched to a gene; V was cut back by 0 bases and J by 6 bases. The CDR3 has 15 residues. The CDR3 DNA reads TGCGCCAGCAGCCAAGATATCCACAGGGGGTCCGAGCAGTACTTC. Its protein product is CASSQDIHRGSEQYF.